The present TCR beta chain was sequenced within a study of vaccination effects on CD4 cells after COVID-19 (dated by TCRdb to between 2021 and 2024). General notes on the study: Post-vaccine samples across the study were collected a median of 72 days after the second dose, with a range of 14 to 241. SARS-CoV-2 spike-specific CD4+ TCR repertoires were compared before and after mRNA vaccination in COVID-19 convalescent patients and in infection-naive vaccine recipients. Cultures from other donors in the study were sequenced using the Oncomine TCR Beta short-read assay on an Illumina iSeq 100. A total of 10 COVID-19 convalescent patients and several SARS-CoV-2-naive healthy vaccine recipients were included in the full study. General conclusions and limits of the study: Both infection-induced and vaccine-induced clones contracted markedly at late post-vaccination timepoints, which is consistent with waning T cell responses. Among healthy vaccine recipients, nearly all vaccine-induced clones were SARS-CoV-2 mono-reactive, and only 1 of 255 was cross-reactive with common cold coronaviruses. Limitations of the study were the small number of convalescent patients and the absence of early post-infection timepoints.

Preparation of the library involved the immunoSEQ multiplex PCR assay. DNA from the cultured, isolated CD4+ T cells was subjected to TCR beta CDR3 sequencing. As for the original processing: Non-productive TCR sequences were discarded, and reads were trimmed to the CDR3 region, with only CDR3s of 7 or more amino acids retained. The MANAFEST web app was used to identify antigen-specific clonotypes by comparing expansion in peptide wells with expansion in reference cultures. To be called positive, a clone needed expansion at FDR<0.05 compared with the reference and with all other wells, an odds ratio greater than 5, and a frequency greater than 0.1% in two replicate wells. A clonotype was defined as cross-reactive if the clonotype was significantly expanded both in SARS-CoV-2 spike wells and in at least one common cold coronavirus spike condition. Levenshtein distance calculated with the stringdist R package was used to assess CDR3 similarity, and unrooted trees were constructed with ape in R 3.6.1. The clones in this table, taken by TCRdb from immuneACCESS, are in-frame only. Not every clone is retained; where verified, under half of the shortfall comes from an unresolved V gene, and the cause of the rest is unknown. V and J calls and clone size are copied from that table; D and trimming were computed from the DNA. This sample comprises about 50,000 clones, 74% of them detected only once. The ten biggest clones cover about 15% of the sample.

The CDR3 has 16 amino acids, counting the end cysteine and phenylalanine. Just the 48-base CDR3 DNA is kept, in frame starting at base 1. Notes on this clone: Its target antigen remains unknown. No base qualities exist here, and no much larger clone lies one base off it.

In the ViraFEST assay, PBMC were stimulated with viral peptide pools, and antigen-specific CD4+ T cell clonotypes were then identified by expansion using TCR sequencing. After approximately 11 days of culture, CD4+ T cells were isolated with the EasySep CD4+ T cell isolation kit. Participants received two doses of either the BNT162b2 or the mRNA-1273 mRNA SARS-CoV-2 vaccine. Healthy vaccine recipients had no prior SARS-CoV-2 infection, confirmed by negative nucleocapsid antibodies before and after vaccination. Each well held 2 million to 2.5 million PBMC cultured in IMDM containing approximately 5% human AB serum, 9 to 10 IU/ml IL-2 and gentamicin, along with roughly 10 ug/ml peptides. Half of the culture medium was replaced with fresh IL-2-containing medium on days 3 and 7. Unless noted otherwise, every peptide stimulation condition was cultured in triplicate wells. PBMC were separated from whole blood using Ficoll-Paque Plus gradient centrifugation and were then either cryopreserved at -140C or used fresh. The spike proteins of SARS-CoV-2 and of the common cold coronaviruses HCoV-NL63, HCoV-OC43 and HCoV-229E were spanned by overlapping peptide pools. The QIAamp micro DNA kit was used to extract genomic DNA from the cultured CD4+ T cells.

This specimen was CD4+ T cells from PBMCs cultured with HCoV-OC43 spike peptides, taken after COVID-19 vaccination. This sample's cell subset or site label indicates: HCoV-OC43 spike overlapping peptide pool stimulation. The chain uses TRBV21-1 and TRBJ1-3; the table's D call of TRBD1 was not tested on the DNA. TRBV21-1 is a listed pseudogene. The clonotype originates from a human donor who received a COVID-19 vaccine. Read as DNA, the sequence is TGTGCCAGCAGCAACACAGGGAGAAACCCTGGAAACACCATATATTTT. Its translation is CASSNTGRNPGNTIYF.